The T cell receptor (beta chain) described here comes from a study of cytomegalovirus exposure and HLA in healthy donors. Broader study findings: Researchers reported in a later analysis that common viral pathogens appeared linked to several top clusters. In an earlier analysis, productive rearrangement rates for most beta V segments clustered near 90% or 30%. With DRB1 most and HLA-C fewest, TCR association rates differed between HLA loci in a later analysis.

Germline CDR1 and CDR2: SEHNR and FQNEAQ (reference sequence). This CDR3 has 12 residues. Trimming left V 6 bases short and J 7 bases short, with 10 bases between. This PCR relied on a set of 60 Vbeta primers and 13 Jbeta primers. TCRdb's table, derived via immunoSEQ multiplex PCR, lists solely in-frame clones and lacks some. Of some 120,000 clones in the sample, around four fifths are singletons; the top ten hold 0.85% to 1.3%. When sampled, the donors appeared nominally healthy, though they likely had unrecorded immune exposures. Worth noting for this clone: Its antigen is unknown.

Sequences were obtained from PBMCs. This TCR was sampled from a human donor in good health. This chain connects TRBV7-9 to TRBJ2-1, with D tentatively TRBD1 (6 bases). The CDR3 region is CASSFRGNEQFF. CDR3 DNA: TGTGCCAGCAGTTTTAGGGGGAATGAGCAGTTCTTC.